This paragraph covers one T cell receptor (beta chain) sequence. The sample originates from a study of shared clonotypes between healthy human individuals. There are 13 residues in the CDR3. The V and J ends lost 7 bases and 2 bases, in that order; junction bases with no gene match: 4. CDR1 MNHEY and CDR2 SVGAGI come from the germline V gene. Clones were sequenced by immunoSEQ multiplex PCR, and TCRdb holds only the in-frame ones, with some missing. The table shows hundreds of thousands of clones, with more than 70% occurring only once. CD4+ cells yielded CD45RA+ naive and CD45RA-negative memory subsets.

This TCR came from a young woman in good health. The J gene is TRBJ2-7, the V gene TRBV6-5; 8 bases match TRBD1. Sequenced material: memory CD4+ T cells sorted from blood. The subset: CD45RA-negative fraction. The CDR3 is CASTRQGPYEQYF. In nucleotides, the CDR3 is TGTGCCAGCACCCGACAGGGGCCCTACGAGCAGTACTTC.